The 20 T cell receptor beta chains in this list originate from one sample, sequenced in a study of T-cell memory formation after mild COVID-19. MiXCR, applied by TCRdb to the 5' RACE reads, yields one record per CDR3 protein. The sample contains 300,000 to 400,000 distinct CDR3 sequences, roughly 13% of which appear only once. Material: PBMCs or a T cell subset sorted from them (not recorded which). These receptor sequences come from a man between 18 and 29 years old who had mild COVID-19 (a few samples of this study predate the infection). Cell type and time point are not known.

There are a few counts of this clonotype. The rearrangement links TRBV5-1 to TRBJ2-7, with no clear D. V lost 1 base and J lost 6, with 14 bases in between. Germline values: CDR1 SGHRS, CDR2 YFSETQ. The CDR3 sequence is 14 residues long. CDR3 coding DNA: TGCGCCAGCAGCTTGCGGGCAGAGGATGGCGAGCAGTACTTC. Its translation: CASSLRAEDGEQYF.

The rearrangement uses TRBV5-1 and TRBJ2-1; 7 nucleotides line up with TRBD2. This CDR3 is 14 amino acids long. The V segment lost 4 bases and the J segment 9 bases; nucleotides outside the gene matches: 10. CDR1 and CDR2 (germline): SGHRS, YFSETQ. The CDR3 is CASSTGEGIREQFF. CDR3 DNA: TGCGCCAGCAGCACCGGGGAGGGGATCCGTGAGCAGTTCTTC.

This clonotype has only a few counts. This chain links TRBV7-2 with TRBJ1-4; perhaps TRBD1 as D (6 bases). The V gene lost 3 bases and the J gene lost 8 bases, with 13 bases spanning the gap. The CDR3 has 14 residues. Germline CDR1 and CDR2: SGHTA and FQGNSA. The CDR3: CASSFAGAAEKLFF. CDR3 sequence (DNA): TGTGCCAGCAGCTTCGCAGGGGCGGCAGAAAAACTGTTTTTT.

The V and J genes are TRBV9 and TRBJ2-7, with 8 bases lining up with TRBD1. V lost 2 bases, J lost 3 bases, and 7 bases stayed unmatched. Germline CDR1 SGDLS, CDR2 YYNGEE. CDR3 length: 15 residues. The CDR3 DNA sequence: TGTGCCAGCAGCGTTGCCGGGACAGGTAACTACGAGCAGTACTTC. Translating it yields CASSVAGTGNYEQYF.

This clonotype showed up many times. The chain recombines TRBV7-2 with TRBJ2-5, with no clear D. Between the trimmed V and J ends, which lost 5 bases and 5 bases, there was a span of 15 bases. The germline V gene has CDR1 SGHTA and CDR2 FQGNSA. The CDR3 has 14 amino acids. Written as DNA, the CDR3 is TGTGCCAGCAGCCCCTGGCTGCAGGCGGAGACCCAGTACTTC. Its translation is CASSPWLQAETQYF.

This rearrangement joins TRBV4-1 to TRBJ1-1, with a possible D match to TRBD1 (5 bases). Per the germline V gene, CDR1 is MGHRA and CDR2 is YSYEKL. V dropped 4 bases and J dropped 4 bases, with 13 bases sitting between them. This CDR3 has 14 amino acids. CDR3 bases: TGCGCCAGCAGCCGGGGGGTGGGCGGCACTGAAGCTTTCTTT. This gives the protein CASSRGVGGTEAFF.

The table lists this clonotype with a few counts. The V gene is TRBV5-1, the J gene TRBJ2-3; TRBD1 matches at 10 bases. The CDR3 loop spans 18 amino acids. From germline, CDR1 is SGHRS and CDR2 YFSETQ. V trimming: 0 bases; J trimming: 1 base; junction bases outside the gene matches: 8. The CDR3 spells CASSLGLDRGIGTDTQYF. The CDR3 coding sequence is TGCGCCAGCAGCTTGGGTTTGGACAGGGGGATCGGCACAGATACGCAGTATTTT.

The chain is built from TRBV7-9 and TRBJ2-7; D possibly corresponds to TRBD2 (5 bases). Looked up from germline, CDR1 is SEHNR and CDR2 is FQNEAQ (reference sequence). The CDR3 is 12 amino acids. V was trimmed by 8 bases and J by 7 bases, leaving 15 bases between them. In DNA, the CDR3 is TGTGCCAGCGTGGGGTTAACGGGGGAGCAGTACTTC. This translates into CASVGLTGEQYF.

The chain employs TRBV12-3 or TRBV12-4 and TRBJ2-7, with 11 positions matching TRBD1. The junction had 10 bases not matched to a gene; V was cut back by 6 bases and J by 9 bases. This CDR3 comprises 14 residues. The CDR3 region has the DNA TGTGCCAGCAGGCGAGGGACAGGGGGTCAAAGGCAGTACTTC. The encoded protein is CASRRGTGGQRQYF.

This clonotype was seen a handful of times. The chain joins TRBV6-5 to TRBJ1-6; D might be TRBD1 (6 bases). This CDR3 is built from 14 residues. The germline CDR1 and CDR2 sequences are MNHEY and SVGAGI. V was clipped by 7 bases and J by 8 bases, with 15 bases between them. CDR3 bases: TGTGCCAGCACAAACCGGGACATTGATTCACCCCTCCACTTT. Translating it yields CASTNRDIDSPLHF.

This clonotype has a count of ten or more. The chain has TRBV5-6 and TRBJ2-1; D is uncertain. Germline values: CDR1 SGHDT, CDR2 YYEEEE. V was pared by 1 base and J by 7 bases, with 6 bases between. CDR3 length equals 12 residues. The chain's CDR3 is CASSLLLNEQFF. CDR3 DNA sequence: TGTGCCAGCAGCTTGTTGTTAAATGAGCAGTTCTTC.

The rearrangement links TRBV20-1 to TRBJ1-5; possible D gene TRBD1, 6 bases. The CDR3 has 13 residues. V lost 6 bases and J 4 bases, leaving 13 bases between the germline ends. Germline values: CDR1 DFQATT, CDR2 SNEGSKA (reference sequence). Here the CDR3 reads CSASRTVNQPQHF. As DNA, the CDR3 is TGCAGTGCCTCAAGGACAGTAAATCAGCCCCAGCATTTT.

CDR3 loop: CASSFAGGPNTGELFF. The CDR3 nucleotides are TGTGCCAGCAGTTTTGCGGGGGGTCCGAACACCGGGGAGCTGTTTTTT. The chain employs TRBV12-3 or TRBV12-4 and TRBJ2-2; 8 bases fit TRBD2. With V trimmed by 3 bases and J by 0 bases, 3 bases remained unmatched. CDR3 length equals 16 residues.

V usage is TRBV5-1 and J usage is TRBJ2-1, with 11 bases that match TRBD2. CDR3 length: 15 amino acids. After removal of 3 bases from V and 8 bases from J, the junction contained 7 bases not matched to a gene. In germline, CDR1 is SGHRS, CDR2 YFSETQ. CDR3 DNA sequence: TGCGCCAGCAGCTCGTTAGCGGGGGGGCTCGATGAGCAGTTCTTC. Its protein product is CASSSLAGGLDEQFF.

This rearrangement joins TRBV19 to TRBJ1-6; 9 nucleotides agree with TRBD1. Germline assignment: CDR1 LNHDA and CDR2 SQIVND (reference sequence). This CDR3 has 15 amino acids. After removal of 3 bases from V and 10 bases from J, the junction contained 7 bases not matched to a gene. The CDR3 bases are TGTGCCAGTAGTATCAAGGGACAGGGCGGATCACCCCTCCACTTT. Its translation is CASSIKGQGGSPLHF. The full variable domain, in which reference TRBV19 and TRBJ1-6 provide the parts outside the CDR3, is DGGITQSPKYLFRKEGQNVTLSCEQNLNHDAMYWYRQDPGQGLRLIYYSQIVNDFQKGDIAEGYSVSREKKESFPLTVTSAQKNPTAFYLCASSIKGQGGSPLHFGNGTRLTVT.

This clonotype appeared a few times. The chain carries TRBV5-1 and TRBJ2-1; perhaps TRBD2 as D (7 bases). Trimming stripped 2 bases from V and 9 bases from J, with 18 bases between. Germline loops: CDR1 SGHRS, CDR2 YFSETQ. CDR3 length: 15 amino acids. The CDR3 nucleotides are TGCGCCAGCAGCTTAGTTTTACGGGGGGCGAGTGAGCAGTTCTTC. Its protein product is CASSLVLRGASEQFF.

This clonotype was found a few times. V usage is TRBV3-1 and J usage is TRBJ2-1, with 11 nucleotides matching TRBD2. This CDR3 comprises 16 residues. Germline lookup yields CDR1 LGHDT and CDR2 YNNKEL (reference sequence). V was pared by 1 base and J by 5 bases, with 4 bases of the junction left unmatched. This CDR3 reads CASSQGLAGLNNEQFF. CDR3 DNA sequence: TGTGCCAGCAGCCAAGGACTAGCGGGGCTTAACAATGAGCAGTTCTTC.

This sequence joins TRBV6-1 and TRBJ2-3; 8 nucleotides match TRBD1. In germline, CDR1 is MNHNS, CDR2 SASEGT. This CDR3 is 14 amino acids long. J was trimmed by 3 bases and V by 4 bases; bases with no gene match: 3. Here the CDR3 reads CASSAGQDTDTQYF. For the CDR3, the DNA is TGTGCCAGCAGTGCGGGACAGGATACAGATACGCAGTATTTT.

This rearrangement joins TRBV20-1 to TRBJ2-1, with a weak D call TRBD2 (6 bases). V lost 3 bases and J lost 2, with 20 bases in between. This CDR3 region has 17 residues. The germline CDR1 and CDR2 sequences are DFQATT and SNEGSKA (reference sequence). The CDR3 here is CSARLPLAGPTYNEQFF. The DNA for the CDR3 is TGCAGTGCTAGGCTCCCTCTGGCGGGGCCCACCTACAATGAGCAGTTCTTC.

This clonotype was seen a few times. The V gene is TRBV9, the J gene TRBJ2-1; a possible D gene is TRBD1 (6 bases). The CDR3 loop spans 15 amino acids. V lost 2 bases and J lost 4, with 13 bases in between. Germline V gene sequence: CDR1 SGDLS, CDR2 YYNGEE. CDR3 DNA sequence: TGTGCCAGCAGCGTTACATCGGACAGTTACAATGAGCAGTTCTTC. Protein product: CASSVTSDSYNEQFF.